This passage covers 22 T cell receptor beta chains from one sample sequenced in a study of blood T cell repertoires in COVID-19. The table came from immunoSEQ multiplex PCR; TCRdb's copy has only in-frame clones and leaves some out. The data hold about 120,000 clones, with roughly 90% observed a single time. The specimen sequenced was peripheral blood. The source of these receptors is a man aged 50 to 60 with acute or convalescent COVID-19.

This rearrangement joins TRBV5-1 to TRBJ1-6, with 9 nucleotides matching TRBD1. The CDR3 loop spans 17 amino acids. The germline gives CDR1 SGHRS, CDR2 YFSETQ. The V and J ends lost 0 bases and 14 bases, in that order; junction bases with no gene match: 15. CDR3: CASSLATPDPGQGTLHF. The DNA of the CDR3 is TGCGCCAGCAGCTTGGCAACTCCCGATCCGGGACAGGGAACCCTCCACTTT.

The V call is TRBV6-6, the J call TRBJ2-1; TRBD2 matches at 11 bases. J was trimmed by 3 bases and V by 4 bases; bases with no gene match: 5. The CDR3 is 16 residues long. Germline loops: CDR1 MNHNY, CDR2 SVGAGI (reference sequence). CDR3 region: CASSFTSGSNYNEQFF. Here the CDR3 DNA reads TGTGCCAGCAGTTTCACTAGCGGGAGTAACTACAATGAGCAGTTCTTC.

The rearrangement uses TRBV18 and TRBJ1-1; tentative D call: TRBD1 (5 bases). This CDR3 has 13 residues. Germline V gene sequence: CDR1 KGHSH, CDR2 LQKENI. Trimming pared 5 bases from V and 8 bases from J, leaving 15 bases between. The CDR3 sequence: CASSDDRSHEAFF. Here the CDR3 DNA reads TGTGCCAGCTCAGACGACAGATCCCACGAAGCTTTCTTT.

The rearrangement uses TRBV2 and TRBJ2-5, with 13 bases matching TRBD2. CDR3 length: 17 residues. In germline, CDR1 is SNHLY, CDR2 FYNNEI. V shed 6 bases and J 5 bases; nucleotides not matched to a gene: 12. CDR3: CASRAGLAGTNSETQYF. In DNA form, the CDR3 reads TGTGCCAGCAGGGCGGGACTAGCGGGAACCAATTCGGAGACCCAGTACTTC.

V gene TRBV2 combines with J gene TRBJ2-5, with 7 bases that match TRBD1. The trim removed 6 bases at V and 5 bases at J, leaving 9 bases unmatched. The CDR3 spans 14 residues. Germline CDR1 and CDR2: SNHLY and FYNNEI. The CDR3 DNA sequence: TGTGCCAGCAGGACTCACAGGGGCCGGGAGACCCAGTACTTC. As protein: CASRTHRGRETQYF. The full variable domain, rest sourced from reference TRBV2 and TRBJ2-5, is EPEVTQTPSHQVTQMGQEVILRCVPISNHLYFYWYRQILGQKVEFLVSFYNNEISEKSEIFDDQFSVERPDGSNFTLKIRSTKLEDSAMYFCASRTHRGRETQYFGPGTRLLVL.

The CDR3: CASSAASYGYTF. The DNA for the CDR3 is TGTGCCAGCAGTGCCGCTAGCTATGGCTACACCTTC. The chain joins TRBV6-6 to TRBJ1-2, with D uncertain. Germline lookup yields CDR1 MNHNY and CDR2 SVGAGI (reference sequence). The V end lost 5 bases, the J end lost 4 bases, and 8 bases lay between the germline ends. CDR3 length: 12 residues.

The chain couples TRBV19 to TRBJ1-1; 10 bases agree with TRBD1. The CDR3 runs 13 residues. V lost 10 bases to trimming and J lost 2 bases; unmatched junction nucleotides: 4. Germline-derived CDR1 and CDR2 are LNHDA and SQIVND (reference sequence). The CDR3, as DNA: TGTGCCATCAGACAGGGGGCAAACACTGAAGCTTTCTTT. Translating it yields CAIRQGANTEAFF.

The count of this clone is one. The chain uses TRBV3-1 (or the pseudogene TRBV3-2) and TRBJ2-2; possible D gene TRBD1, 6 bases. The CDR3 has 18 amino acids. The V gene's germline CDR1 is LGHDT and CDR2 YNNKEL (reference sequence). The germline V and J ends were trimmed by 2 bases and 3 bases, with 19 bases remaining between them. DNA of the CDR3: TGTGCCAGCAGCCAACCCAAAGGGGGACACCTCGACACCGGGGAGCTGTTTTTT. The encoded protein is CASSQPKGGHLDTGELFF.

This clone came up once. V gene TRBV4-1 combines with J gene TRBJ1-4; no definite D call. The CDR3 consists of 15 residues. The V gene's germline CDR1 is MGHRA and CDR2 YSYEKL. The V and J ends lost 3 bases and 7 bases respectively, with 15 bases between them. CDR3 region: CASSQGPVVSEKLFF. CDR3 sequence (DNA): TGCGCCAGCAGCCAGGGCCCGGTGGTCAGTGAAAAACTGTTTTTT.

CDR3 sequence reads: CSVDLAGPTDTQYF. As DNA, the CDR3 is TGCAGCGTTGACCTAGCGGGACCCACAGATACGCAGTATTTT. The genes are TRBV29-1 and TRBJ2-3; 9 nucleotides agree with TRBD2. The CDR3 consists of 14 residues. From germline, CDR1 is SQVTM and CDR2 ANQGSEA. Trimming at V came to 3 bases and at J to 2 bases, leaving 3 bases not matched to a gene.

The V gene is TRBV5-1, the J gene TRBJ2-7; D is perhaps TRBD2 (6 bases). The CDR3 spans 15 residues. Trimming stripped 4 bases from V and 1 base from J, with 15 bases between. Germline lookup yields CDR1 SGHRS and CDR2 YFSETQ. The CDR3 loop is CASSPRGVESYEQYF. The CDR3 nucleotides read TGCGCCAGCAGCCCCCGCGGGGTGGAGTCCTACGAGCAGTACTTC.

The chain couples TRBV7-8 to TRBJ1-2; 8 bases align to TRBD1. CDR1 and CDR2 from the germline V gene are SGHVS and FQNEAQ. V gave up 5 bases and J gave up 2 bases; unmatched junction bases: 7. The CDR3 extends over 15 amino acids. The CDR3 region has the DNA TGTGCCAGCAGCCCACGGACAGGGACGAACTATGGCTACACCTTC. Translating gives CASSPRTGTNYGYTF. The entire variable domain, with the rest obtained from reference TRBV7-8 and TRBJ1-2, is as follows: GAGVSQSPRYKVAKRGQDVALRCDPISGHVSLFWYQQALGQGPEFLTYFQNEAQLDKSGLPSDRFFAERPEGSVSTLKIQRTQQEDSAVYLCASSPRTGTNYGYTFGSGTRLTVV.

The V and J genes are TRBV10-3 and TRBJ1-1; 8 bases match TRBD1. V shed 2 bases and J 5 bases; nucleotides not matched to a gene: 1. Germline CDR1 and CDR2: ENHRY and SYGVKD. This CDR3 is built from 13 residues. The CDR3 region has the DNA TGTGCCATCAGTGAGGACAGGGGTACTGAAGCTTTCTTT. This codes for CAISEDRGTEAFF.

This chain uses TRBV6-6 with TRBJ2-7; tentative D call: TRBD2 (6 bases). The CDR3 totals 14 residues. The germline V gene encodes CDR1 MNHNY and CDR2 SVGAGI (reference sequence). V lost 2 bases, J lost 4 bases, and 12 bases lay in between. CDR3 amino acids: CASSYGTRGYEQYF. The CDR3 coding sequence is TGTGCCAGCAGTTACGGGACTCGGGGTTACGAGCAGTACTTC.

The chain recombines TRBV6-5 with TRBJ2-3; D call uncertain. Germline loops: CDR1 MNHEY, CDR2 SVGAGI. The CDR3 extends over 12 amino acids. V was pared by 8 bases and J by 6 bases, with 12 bases between. The CDR3 here is CASRVNFDTQYF. The CDR3 DNA reads as TGTGCCAGCCGGGTAAACTTTGATACGCAGTATTTT.

This sequence joins TRBV10-3 and TRBJ2-5; TRBD2 is a possible D gene (6 bases). This CDR3 is 10 amino acids long. Trimming removed 10 bases at V and 3 bases at J, with 6 bases between. Germline assignment: CDR1 ENHRY and CDR2 SYGVKD. In nucleotides, the CDR3 is TGTGCCACGGGAGAAGAGACCCAGTACTTC. Its translation: CATGEETQYF.

V and J are TRBV3-1 (or the pseudogene TRBV3-2) and TRBJ2-5; D is ambiguous. V was shortened by 6 bases and J by 5 bases, with 4 bases between the two germline ends. The germline CDR1 and CDR2 sequences are LGHDT and YNNKEL (reference sequence). This CDR3 contains 10 residues. The CDR3 reads CASRRETQYF. The CDR3 nucleotides read TGTGCCAGCAGACGGGAGACCCAGTACTTC.

The V and J genes are TRBV11-2 and TRBJ2-1; TRBD2 might be the D (5 bases). The CDR3 covers 15 residues. Trimming shortened V by 0 bases and J by 0 bases, and 6 bases separated the two germline ends. CDR1 and CDR2 from the germline V gene are SGHAT and FQNNGV. The CDR3 here is CASSLEGSSYNEQFF. CDR3 nucleotides: TGTGCCAGCAGCTTAGAGGGGAGCTCCTACAATGAGCAGTTCTTC.

This clone was counted only a few times. The gene calls are TRBV29-1 and TRBJ2-3; possible D gene TRBD2, 6 bases. CDR1 SQVTM and CDR2 ANQGSEA come from the germline V gene. The V gene lost 8 bases and the J gene lost 5 bases, with 20 bases spanning the gap. This CDR3 is built from 14 residues. The chain's CDR3 is CSSWTGLLGDTQYF. CDR3 in DNA: TGCAGCTCCTGGACGGGACTTCTGGGAGATACGCAGTATTTT.

J is TRBJ2-7 and V is TRBV7-9; perhaps TRBD1 as D (6 bases). CDR3 length equals 16 residues. The V end was cut by 1 base, the J end by 5 bases, with 18 bases between. In germline, CDR1 is SEHNR, CDR2 FQNEAQ (reference sequence). CDR3 DNA: TGTGCCAGCAGCTTAGGAAGTCCAGGGGTGAGAAACGAGCAGTACTTC. Its translation is CASSLGSPGVRNEQYF.

This chain joins TRBV6-5 and TRBJ2-7; TRBD2 matches 13 bases. The ends lost 4 bases at V and 3 bases at J; junction bases unmatched: 3. Germline CDR1 is MNHEY and CDR2 is SVGAGI. The CDR3 extends over 15 amino acids. The CDR3 reads CASSLGLAGIYEQYF. The CDR3 DNA is TGTGCCAGCAGTTTGGGACTAGCGGGAATCTACGAGCAGTACTTC.

The chain links TRBV19 to TRBJ1-5; 8 nucleotides align to TRBD1. Germline V gene data show CDR1 as LNHDA and CDR2 as SQIVND (reference sequence). CDR3 length: 17 residues. With 5 bases clipped from V and 4 bases from J, the junction kept 13 bases outside the gene matches. CDR3 coding DNA: TGTGCCAGTAGTTTATTTCCGGGACAGGCTCTTAATCAGCCCCAGCATTTT. Its protein product is CASSLFPGQALNQPQHF.